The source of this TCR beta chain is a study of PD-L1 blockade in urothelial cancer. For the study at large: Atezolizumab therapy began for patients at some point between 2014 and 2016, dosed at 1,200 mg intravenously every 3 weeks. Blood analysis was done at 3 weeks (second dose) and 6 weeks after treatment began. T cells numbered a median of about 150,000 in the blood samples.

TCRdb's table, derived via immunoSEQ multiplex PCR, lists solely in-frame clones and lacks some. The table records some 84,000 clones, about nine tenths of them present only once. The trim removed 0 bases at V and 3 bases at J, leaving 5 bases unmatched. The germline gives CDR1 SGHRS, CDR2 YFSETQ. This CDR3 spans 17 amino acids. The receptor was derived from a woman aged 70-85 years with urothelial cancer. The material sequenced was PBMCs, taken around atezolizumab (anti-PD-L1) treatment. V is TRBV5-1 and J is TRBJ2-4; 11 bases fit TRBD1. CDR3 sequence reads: CASSLAGGQGGKNIQYF. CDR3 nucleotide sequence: TGCGCCAGCAGCTTGGCTGGGGGACAGGGGGGCAAAAACATTCAGTACTTC.